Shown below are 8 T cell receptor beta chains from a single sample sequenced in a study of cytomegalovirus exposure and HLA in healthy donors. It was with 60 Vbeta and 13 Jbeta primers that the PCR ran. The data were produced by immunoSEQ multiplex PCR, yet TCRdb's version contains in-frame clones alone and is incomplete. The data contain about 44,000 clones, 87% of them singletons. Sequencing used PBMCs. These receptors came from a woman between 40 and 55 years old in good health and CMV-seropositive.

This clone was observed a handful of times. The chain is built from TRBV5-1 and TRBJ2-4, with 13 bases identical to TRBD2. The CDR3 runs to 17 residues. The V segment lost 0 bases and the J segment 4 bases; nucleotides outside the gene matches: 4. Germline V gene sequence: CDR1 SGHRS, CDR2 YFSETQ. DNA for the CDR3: TGCGCCAGCAGCTTGGGGACTAGCGGGGGACAAAAAAACATTCAGTACTTC. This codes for CASSLGTSGGQKNIQYF.

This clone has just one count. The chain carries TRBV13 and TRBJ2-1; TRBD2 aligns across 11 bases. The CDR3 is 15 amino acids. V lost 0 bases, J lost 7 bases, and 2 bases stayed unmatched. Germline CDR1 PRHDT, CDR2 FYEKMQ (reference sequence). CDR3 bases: TGTGCCAGCAGCTTAGGGACTAGCGGGGTGAATGAGCAGTTCTTC. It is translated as CASSLGTSGVNEQFF. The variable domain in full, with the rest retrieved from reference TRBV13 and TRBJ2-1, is AAGVIQSPRHLIKEKRETATLKCYPIPRHDTVYWYQQGPGQDPQFLISFYEKMQSDKGSIPDRFSAQQFSDYHSELNMSSLELGDSALYFCASSLGTSGVNEQFFGPGTRLTVL.

DNA for the CDR3: TGTGCCAGCAGCTCCCTAGCGGGGGGTCCCTACGAGCAGTACTTC. Encoded protein: CASSSLAGGPYEQYF. The chain combines TRBV13 with TRBJ2-7, with 11 nucleotides matching TRBD2. The CDR3 covers 15 residues. The V segment lost 4 bases and the J segment 2 bases; nucleotides outside the gene matches: 4. Germline values: CDR1 PRHDT, CDR2 FYEKMQ (reference sequence).

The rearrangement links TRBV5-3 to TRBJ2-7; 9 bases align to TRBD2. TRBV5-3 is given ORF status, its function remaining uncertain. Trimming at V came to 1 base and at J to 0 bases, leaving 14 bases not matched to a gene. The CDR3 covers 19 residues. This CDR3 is CARSLRSVSGRSSSYEQYF. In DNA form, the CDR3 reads TGTGCCAGAAGCTTGAGGTCTGTGAGCGGGAGGTCCTCCTCCTACGAGCAGTACTTC.

This chain's CDR3 is CASSQGQIYGYTF. The CDR3 nucleotides read TGCGCCAGCAGCCAGGGACAGATCTATGGCTACACCTTC. The chain has TRBV4-1 and TRBJ1-2, with 7 positions matching TRBD1. The V and J ends lost 3 bases and 4 bases, in that order; junction bases with no gene match: 2. The CDR3 length is 13 residues. Germline V gene data show CDR1 as MGHRA and CDR2 as YSYEKL.

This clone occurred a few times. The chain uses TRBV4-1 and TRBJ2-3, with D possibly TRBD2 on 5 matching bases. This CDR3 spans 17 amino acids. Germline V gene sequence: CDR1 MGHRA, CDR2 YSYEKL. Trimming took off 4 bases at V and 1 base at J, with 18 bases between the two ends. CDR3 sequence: CASSLLGEHLGTDTQYF. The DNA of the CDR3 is TGCGCCAGCAGCCTACTTGGGGAGCACCTAGGCACAGATACGCAGTATTTT.

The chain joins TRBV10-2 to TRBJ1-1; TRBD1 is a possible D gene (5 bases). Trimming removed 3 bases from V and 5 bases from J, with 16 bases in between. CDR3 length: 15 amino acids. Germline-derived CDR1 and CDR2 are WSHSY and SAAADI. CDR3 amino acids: CASSDRGRAGTEAFF. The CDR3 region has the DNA TGCGCCAGCAGTGACCGGGGCAGGGCGGGGACTGAAGCTTTCTTT.

The chain's CDR3 is CASSETSKRAGELFF. The CDR3 DNA follows: TGTGCCAGCAGTGAAACTAGCAAAAGGGCCGGGGAGCTGTTTTTT. V is TRBV6-1 and J is TRBJ2-2; D possibly corresponds to TRBD2 (6 bases). Per germline, CDR1 MNHNS and CDR2 SASEGT. Trimming removed 2 bases at V and 6 bases at J, with 13 bases between. The CDR3 contains 15 residues.